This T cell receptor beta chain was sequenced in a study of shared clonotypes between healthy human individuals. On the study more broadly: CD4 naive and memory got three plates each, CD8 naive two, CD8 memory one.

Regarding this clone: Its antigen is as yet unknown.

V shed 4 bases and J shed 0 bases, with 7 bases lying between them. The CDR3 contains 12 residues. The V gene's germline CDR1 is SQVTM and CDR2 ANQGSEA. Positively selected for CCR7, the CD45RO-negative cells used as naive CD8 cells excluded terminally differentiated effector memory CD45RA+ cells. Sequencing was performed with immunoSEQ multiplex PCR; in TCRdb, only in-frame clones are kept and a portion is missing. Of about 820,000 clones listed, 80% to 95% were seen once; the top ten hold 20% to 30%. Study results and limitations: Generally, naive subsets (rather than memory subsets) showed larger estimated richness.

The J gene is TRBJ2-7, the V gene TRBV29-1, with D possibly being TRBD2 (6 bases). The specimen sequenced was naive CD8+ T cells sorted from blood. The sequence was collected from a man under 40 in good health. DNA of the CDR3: TGCAGCGTTGGGCGGGACTCCTACGAGCAGTACTTC. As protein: CSVGRDSYEQYF.